These 18 T cell receptor beta chains share one sample of origin, sequenced in a study of cytomegalovirus exposure and HLA in healthy donors. TCRdb keeps only in-frame clones here, not all; method: immunoSEQ multiplex PCR. The sample has around 71,000 clones, approximately 94% seen once. Material for sequencing was PBMCs. Source of these receptors: a man younger than 35 in good health and CMV-seropositive.

The chain employs TRBV7-2 and TRBJ2-5; D not certain. Trimming took off 2 bases at V and 7 bases at J, with 20 bases between the two ends. The CDR3 runs to 16 residues. Germline V gives CDR1 SGHTA, CDR2 FQGNSA. The CDR3 reads CASSLITGYIPGTQYF. The CDR3 DNA follows: TGTGCCAGCAGCTTAATAACCGGGTACATCCCGGGGACCCAGTACTTC.

The chain recombines TRBV23-1 with TRBJ2-1; 12 positions match TRBD2. TRBV23-1 has ORF status, its function being uncertain. V dropped 6 bases and J dropped 2; count of bases not matched to a gene: 8. This CDR3 is built from 17 residues. This chain's CDR3 is CASRRLAGELAYNEQFF. The CDR3, as DNA: TGCGCCAGCAGGCGACTAGCGGGAGAGTTGGCCTACAATGAGCAGTTCTTC.

CDR3 in amino acids: CASSLPSGANTGELFF. DNA for the CDR3: TGTGCCAGCAGCTTACCTAGCGGGGCAAACACCGGGGAGCTGTTTTTT. V usage is TRBV11-2 and J usage is TRBJ2-2; TRBD2 agrees at 9 bases. Germline CDR1 reads SGHAT; CDR2 reads FQNNGV. V gave up 2 bases and J gave up 2 bases; unmatched junction bases: 3. The length of the CDR3 is 16 residues.

The chain combines TRBV7-9 with TRBJ1-4; 8 bases match TRBD1. The CDR3 length is 14 residues. J lost 3 bases, V lost 3 bases, and 0 bases had no gene match. The germline V gene encodes CDR1 SEHNR and CDR2 FQNEAQ (reference sequence). Here the CDR3 DNA reads TGTGCCAGCAGCTTGACAGGGGCTAATGAAAAACTGTTTTTT. It encodes CASSLTGANEKLFF.

The V gene is TRBV27, the J gene TRBJ2-7, with TRBD2 matching over 7 bases. This CDR3 has 13 amino acids. The ends lost 5 bases at V and 0 bases at J; junction bases unmatched: 1. The germline CDR1 and CDR2 sequences are MNHEY and SMNVEV (reference sequence). The CDR3 loop reads CASSRDYSYEQYF. DNA of the CDR3: TGTGCCAGCAGTCGGGACTACTCCTACGAGCAGTACTTC.

The rearrangement uses TRBV19 and TRBJ2-1, with D maybe TRBD2 (6 bases). The germline V and J ends were trimmed by 7 bases and 9 bases, with 19 bases remaining between them. Germline V gives CDR1 LNHDA, CDR2 SQIVND (reference sequence). The CDR3 sequence is 14 residues long. The CDR3: CASKAQGGRGEQFF. CDR3 nucleotides: TGTGCCAGTAAGGCGCAGGGAGGTCGGGGTGAGCAGTTCTTC.

V usage is TRBV2 and J usage is TRBJ2-1, with 7 bases fitting TRBD2. V lost 4 bases to trimming and J lost 8 bases; unmatched junction nucleotides: 5. Germline assignment: CDR1 SNHLY and CDR2 FYNNEI. The CDR3 contains 13 residues. CDR3 bases: TGTGCCAGCAGTGTCTGGGGGGGGGATGAGCAGTTCTTC. Translated: CASSVWGGDEQFF. The whole variable domain, remainder taken from reference TRBV2 and TRBJ2-1, is EPEVTQTPSHQVTQMGQEVILRCVPISNHLYFYWYRQILGQKVEFLVSFYNNEISEKSEIFDDQFSVERPDGSNFTLKIRSTKLEDSAMYFCASSVWGGDEQFFGPGTRLTVL.

This rearrangement joins TRBV5-1 to TRBJ2-5; D might be TRBD1 (6 bases). This CDR3 contains 16 residues. The germline V and J ends were trimmed by 0 bases and 4 bases, with 16 bases remaining between them. Germline-derived CDR1 and CDR2 are SGHRS and YFSETQ. CDR3 DNA: TGCGCCAGCAGCTTGGGTACCACAGGGCTCGGAGAGACCCAGTACTTC. Translation: CASSLGTTGLGETQYF. Using reference TRBV5-1 and TRBJ2-5 for the parts outside the CDR3, the full variable domain is KAGVTQTPRYLIKTRGQQVTLSCSPISGHRSVSWYQQTPGQGLQFLFEYFSETQRNKGNFPGRFSGRQFSNSRSEMNVSTLELGDSALYLCASSLGTTGLGETQYFGPGTRLLVL.

The chain couples TRBV6-5 to TRBJ1-4, with a weak D call TRBD1 (6 bases). The CDR3 loop spans 16 amino acids. V lost 4 bases to trimming and J lost 1 base, with 13 bases between them. Germline CDR1 MNHEY, CDR2 SVGAGI. The CDR3 DNA sequence: TGTGCCAGCAGTTCCTCTCAGGGGCGAACTAATGAAAAACTGTTTTTT. This translates into CASSSSQGRTNEKLFF.

Only one count was recorded for this clone. V and J are TRBV13 and TRBJ2-7, with D maybe TRBD2 (7 bases). There are 16 residues in the CDR3. The V gene lost 5 bases and the J gene lost 6 bases, with 23 bases spanning the gap. Per germline, CDR1 PRHDT and CDR2 FYEKMQ (reference sequence). The CDR3 reads CASSRGLGSGTGEQYF. The CDR3 region has the DNA TGTGCCAGCAGCAGGGGGTTAGGGAGCGGGACTGGCGAGCAGTACTTC.

V and J are TRBV18 and TRBJ1-4; TRBD1 matches at 12 bases. J lost 7 bases, V lost 2 bases, and 14 bases had no gene match. The germline V gene has CDR1 KGHSH and CDR2 LQKENI. CDR3 length: 19 amino acids. CDR3 sequence reads: CASSPWLGQGASRSEKLFF. The CDR3 nucleotides read TGTGCCAGCTCACCATGGTTGGGACAGGGGGCTTCGAGGAGTGAAAAACTGTTTTTT.

J is TRBJ1-5 and V is TRBV7-2, with D uncertain. The CDR3 is 15 amino acids. V was pared by 1 base and J by 0 bases, with 7 bases between. Germline-derived CDR1 and CDR2 are SGHTA and FQGNSA. The DNA for the CDR3 is TGTGCCAGCAGCTTAGGAGGGAATAGCAATCAGCCCCAGCATTTT. Its protein product is CASSLGGNSNQPQHF.

V is TRBV9 and J is TRBJ2-5, with a tentative D call TRBD2 (5 bases). Germline CDR1 SGDLS, CDR2 YYNGEE. The CDR3 loop spans 15 amino acids. V was clipped by 6 bases and J by 2 bases, with 17 bases between them. CDR3 coding DNA: TGTGCCAGCACCCCGGGGAACGGGGTACAAGAGACCCAGTACTTC. It specifies CASTPGNGVQETQYF.

V and J are TRBV6-6 and TRBJ2-7, with D hard to call. Trimming cost V 6 bases and J 7 bases, with 13 bases left between them. CDR1 and CDR2 (germline): MNHNY, SVGAGI (reference sequence). This CDR3 spans 12 amino acids. CDR3 protein: CASRSRNWEQYF. As DNA, the CDR3 is TGTGCCAGCAGATCTCGAAACTGGGAGCAGTACTTC.

CDR3 protein: CASSLASWETQYF. The CDR3 nucleotides are TGCGCCAGCAGCTTGGCTAGCTGGGAGACCCAGTACTTC. The chain links TRBV5-1 to TRBJ2-5; a possible D gene is TRBD2 (5 bases). V lost 0 bases and J lost 5, with 8 bases in between. The germline V gene encodes CDR1 SGHRS and CDR2 YFSETQ. This CDR3 has 13 amino acids. Using reference TRBV5-1 and TRBJ2-5 for the parts outside the CDR3, the full variable domain is KAGVTQTPRYLIKTRGQQVTLSCSPISGHRSVSWYQQTPGQGLQFLFEYFSETQRNKGNFPGRFSGRQFSNSRSEMNVSTLELGDSALYLCASSLASWETQYFGPGTRLLVL.

The genes are TRBV7-9 and TRBJ1-1; 9 nucleotides line up with TRBD1. J gave up 6 bases and V 1 base, and 6 bases lay outside the gene matches. CDR3 length equals 15 residues. Germline values: CDR1 SEHNR, CDR2 FQNEAQ (reference sequence). CDR3 region: CASSLGGQGKPEAFF. CDR3 nucleotides: TGTGCCAGCAGCTTAGGAGGACAGGGGAAACCTGAAGCTTTCTTT.

The rearrangement uses TRBV6-5 and TRBJ2-2, with D hard to call. V shed 4 bases and J shed 7 bases, with 7 bases lying between them. Looked up from germline, CDR1 is MNHEY and CDR2 is SVGAGI. This CDR3 region has 12 residues. CDR3 sequence (DNA): TGTGCCAGCAGTTGGCCGGGCGGGGAGCTGTTTTTT. Translated, it gives CASSWPGGELFF.

J is TRBJ2-1 and V is TRBV5-1; D unclear. Germline values: CDR1 SGHRS, CDR2 YFSETQ. V was pared by 3 bases and J by 12 bases, with 13 bases between. The CDR3 extends over 12 amino acids. CDR3 nucleotide sequence: TGCGCCAGCAGCTCGTCTGACTCGGGGCAGTTCTTC. Protein product: CASSSSDSGQFF. The full variable domain, completed using reference TRBV5-1 and TRBJ2-1, is KAGVTQTPRYLIKTRGQQVTLSCSPISGHRSVSWYQQTPGQGLQFLFEYFSETQRNKGNFPGRFSGRQFSNSRSEMNVSTLELGDSALYLCASSSSDSGQFFGPGTRLTVL.